One sample yielded the 7 T cell receptor beta chains listed below, sequenced in a study of CD8 T cells in Susac syndrome. The authors reverse transcribed 0.5 to 1 ug RNA with random hexamers. TCRdb analysed the immunoSEQ multiplex PCR reads with MiXCR anew, one entry per CDR3 protein. The table includes about 140,000 distinct CDR3 sequences, around 96% detected once. Material for sequencing was CD4+ T cells from PBMCs. All receptors derive from a human donor with multiple sclerosis.

The chain recombines TRBV5-1 with TRBJ1-2; D is uncertain. The CDR3 runs to 14 residues. Trimming cost V 2 bases and J 7 bases, with 15 bases left between them. Germline CDR1 and CDR2: SGHRS and YFSETQ. The DNA of the CDR3 is TGCGCCAGCAGCTTTGATTATCCCTACGGTGGCTACACCTTC. It translates to CASSFDYPYGGYTF.

The V call is TRBV24-1, the J call TRBJ1-2; 7 bases are shared with TRBD1. The germline gives CDR1 KGHDR, CDR2 SFDVKD. The CDR3 has 12 amino acids. With 4 bases clipped from V and 7 bases from J, the junction kept 2 bases outside the gene matches. In DNA form, the CDR3 reads TGTGCCACCAGTGACGACAGGGTTGGCTACACCTTC. It codes for CATSDDRVGYTF.

The table lists this clonotype with a count of one. The chain joins TRBV2 to TRBJ2-5, with a tentative D call TRBD1 (5 bases). V lost 5 bases and J 2 bases, leaving 12 bases between the germline ends. This CDR3 contains 14 residues. Per the germline V gene, CDR1 is SNHLY and CDR2 is FYNNEI. The CDR3 loop is CASSRGQYQETQYF. CDR3 coding DNA: TGTGCCAGCAGTAGGGGCCAGTATCAAGAGACCCAGTACTTC.

This clonotype occurred once. This chain uses TRBV7-3 with TRBJ2-1; 8 bases line up with TRBD2. V was pared by 5 bases and J by 5 bases, with 11 bases of the junction left unmatched. CDR1 is SGHTA, CDR2 FQGTGA, per germline. The CDR3 covers 16 residues. This CDR3 is CASSPRLAGNNNEQFF. The CDR3 DNA is TGTGCCAGCAGCCCGCGCTTAGCGGGAAACAACAATGAGCAGTTCTTC.

This chain connects TRBV18 to TRBJ1-2; no clear D gene. This CDR3 contains 15 residues. V shed 3 bases and J shed 0 bases, with 11 bases lying between them. Germline CDR1 and CDR2: KGHSH and LQKENI. The CDR3 nucleotides are TGTGCCAGCTCACCGAGCAGTGGAGCTAACTATGGCTACACCTTC. It specifies CASSPSSGANYGYTF. The full variable domain, rest sourced from reference TRBV18 and TRBJ1-2, is NAGVMQNPRHLVRRRGQEARLRCSPMKGHSHVYWYRQLPEEGLKFMVYLQKENIIDESGMPKERFSAEFPKEGPSILRIQQVVRGDSAAYFCASSPSSGANYGYTFGSGTRLTVV.

V gene TRBV18 combines with J gene TRBJ2-5; 12 bases agree with TRBD2. This CDR3 region has 15 residues. V gave up 6 bases and J gave up 5 bases; unmatched junction bases: 7. The germline gives CDR1 KGHSH, CDR2 LQKENI. The CDR3 DNA reads TGTGCCAGCTCCTCCTCCCTAGCGGGGGGGGAGACCCAGTACTTC. Translated: CASSSSLAGGETQYF.

The chain couples TRBV4-2 to TRBJ2-3; TRBD2 matches 10 bases. The CDR3 extends over 16 amino acids. CDR1 and CDR2 (germline): LGHNA, YNFKEQ. The trim removed 4 bases at V and 0 bases at J, leaving 4 bases unmatched. CDR3 residues: CASSPGLAASTDTQYF. Here the CDR3 DNA reads TGTGCCAGCAGCCCCGGACTAGCGGCTAGCACAGATACGCAGTATTTT.